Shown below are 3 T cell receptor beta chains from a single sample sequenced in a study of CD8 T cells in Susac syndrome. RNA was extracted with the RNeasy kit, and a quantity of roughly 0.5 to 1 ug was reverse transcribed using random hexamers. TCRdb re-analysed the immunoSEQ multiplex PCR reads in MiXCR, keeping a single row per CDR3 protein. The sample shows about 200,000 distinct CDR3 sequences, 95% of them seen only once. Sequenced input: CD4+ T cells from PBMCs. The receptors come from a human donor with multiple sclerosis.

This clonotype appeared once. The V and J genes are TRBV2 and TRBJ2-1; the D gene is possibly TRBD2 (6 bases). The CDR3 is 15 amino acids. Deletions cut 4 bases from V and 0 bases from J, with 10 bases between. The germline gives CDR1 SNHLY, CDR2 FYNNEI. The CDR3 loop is CASSVGGPSYNEQFF. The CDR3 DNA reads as TGTGCCAGCAGTGTAGGAGGGCCCTCCTACAATGAGCAGTTCTTC.

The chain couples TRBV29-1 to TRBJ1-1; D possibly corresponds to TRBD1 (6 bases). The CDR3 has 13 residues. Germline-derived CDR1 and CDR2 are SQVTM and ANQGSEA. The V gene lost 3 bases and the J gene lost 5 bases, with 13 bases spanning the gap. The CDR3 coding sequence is TGCAGCGTTGAGTGGGGGGCTAGTACTGAAGCTTTCTTT. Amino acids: CSVEWGASTEAFF.

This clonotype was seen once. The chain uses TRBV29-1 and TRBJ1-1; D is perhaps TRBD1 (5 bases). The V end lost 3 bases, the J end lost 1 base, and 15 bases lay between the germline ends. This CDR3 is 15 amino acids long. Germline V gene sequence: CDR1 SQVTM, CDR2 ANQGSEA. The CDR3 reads CSVDPSGGRNTEAFF. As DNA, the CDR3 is TGCAGCGTTGACCCCAGCGGGGGGAGGAACACTGAAGCTTTCTTT.